This T cell receptor (beta chain) was sequenced for a study of blood T cells in healthy people across ages. The length of the CDR3 is 13 residues. V lost 8 bases and J 11 bases, leaving 18 bases between the germline ends. Germline loops: CDR1 SGHTA, CDR2 FQGNSA. Then a second PCR, running roughly 6 to 11 cycles, was carried out with a sample-barcoded 5' primer and a J-beta primer mix. Each cDNA molecule was tagged by a template-switch adaptor with 12 random nucleotides. TCRdb processed the 5' RACE reads anew with MiXCR; each CDR3 protein has one entry. Of roughly 800,000 distinct CDR3 sequences listed, about three fifths are singletons.

The chain carries TRBV7-2 and TRBJ1-4; TRBD1 might be the D (6 bases). This clonotype originated in a man younger than 40 in good health. Sequencing used blood. The CDR3, as DNA: TGTGCCAGCCGAGACAGGACCGGGGGTAAACTGTTTTTT. Its translation is CASRDRTGGKLFF.